A single sample is the source of the 23 T cell receptor beta chains below, sequenced in a study of blood T cells in healthy people across ages. Using a J-beta primer mix together with a sample-barcoded 5' primer, a second PCR was run for about 7 to 12 cycles. One entry per CDR3 protein results from TCRdb running MiXCR on the 5' RACE reads. The profile shows around 1.7 million distinct CDR3 sequences, approximately 28% of them singletons. Sample: blood. The source of these receptors is a woman in her twenties or thirties in good health.

A few counts support this clonotype. This chain connects TRBV24-1 to TRBJ1-2; 7 bases are shared with TRBD1. V dropped 9 bases and J dropped 2; count of bases not matched to a gene: 5. This CDR3 is 13 amino acids long. From germline, CDR1 is KGHDR and CDR2 SFDVKD. The CDR3 DNA reads as TGTGCCACCGGGGCGACAGGGAACTATGGCTACACCTTC. Translated, it gives CATGATGNYGYTF.

The chain links TRBV9 to TRBJ2-3; D is unclear. The CDR3 has 13 amino acids. Trimming left V 0 bases short and J 3 bases short, with 5 bases between. Germline CDR1 reads SGDLS; CDR2 reads YYNGEE. CDR3 nucleotide sequence: TGTGCCAGCAGCGTAGAGATGACAGATACGCAGTATTTT. The encoded protein is CASSVEMTDTQYF.

The chain couples TRBV5-1 to TRBJ2-7; 11 bases fit TRBD2. CDR1 and CDR2 from the germline V gene are SGHRS and YFSETQ. There are 17 residues in the CDR3. The V and J ends lost 0 bases and 5 bases, in that order; junction bases with no gene match: 10. The CDR3 bases are TGCGCCAGCAGCTTGGCCTTAGCGGGGGGGAAGGTTAACGAGCAGTACTTC. It encodes CASSLALAGGKVNEQYF.

This clonotype occurred many times. J is TRBJ2-1 and V is TRBV4-1; 10 bases agree with TRBD1. The CDR3 runs to 16 residues. CDR1 and CDR2 (germline): MGHRA, YSYEKL. Trimming at V came to 2 bases and at J to 10 bases, leaving 11 bases not matched to a gene. The CDR3 sequence is CASSQILGQGMGEQFF. The CDR3 DNA reads TGCGCCAGCAGCCAAATCCTGGGACAGGGGATGGGGGAGCAGTTCTTC.

This clonotype was seen repeatedly, ten times or more. The rearrangement uses TRBV27 and TRBJ2-7, with 9 bases lining up with TRBD1. V lost 7 bases and J lost 5; bases outside the gene matches: 15. Germline CDR1 reads MNHEY; CDR2 reads SMNVEV (reference sequence). This CDR3 spans 16 amino acids. The CDR3 region has the DNA TGTGCCAGCAAACACCCGGGACAGGGAACCTACGACGAGCAGTACTTC. Encoded protein: CASKHPGQGTYDEQYF.

This clonotype was found a few times. The rearrangement joins TRBV18 to TRBJ1-6, with D possibly being TRBD1 (6 bases). V was pared by 6 bases and J by 10 bases, with 13 bases between. The CDR3 is made up of 13 amino acids. Germline-derived CDR1 and CDR2 are KGHSH and LQKENI. CDR3 region: CASSEGGESPLHF. The CDR3 DNA sequence: TGTGCCAGCTCTGAAGGGGGGGAATCACCCCTCCACTTT.

The chain recombines TRBV5-1 with TRBJ2-7, with 11 bases aligning to TRBD1. The V gene end was trimmed by 7 bases and the J gene end by 2 bases; junction bases not matched to a gene: 11. CDR3 length equals 16 residues. Germline V lookup: CDR1 SGHRS, CDR2 YFSETQ. Here the CDR3 DNA reads TGCGCCAGCCGGTCGGAGCCGGGACAGGGGGCCTACGAGCAGTACTTC. Amino acid sequence: CASRSEPGQGAYEQYF.

This clonotype was seen only a few times. The chain is built from TRBV4-3 and TRBJ2-3, with a weak D call TRBD1 (8 bases). V dropped 0 bases and J dropped 4 bases, with 14 bases sitting between them. Germline V lookup: CDR1 LGHNA, CDR2 YSLEER. The CDR3 is made up of 16 amino acids. In nucleotides, the CDR3 is TGCGCCAGCAGCCAAGATACAGGGGGGGTCCCAGATACGCAGTATTTT. This codes for CASSQDTGGVPDTQYF.

This clonotype was picked up a small number of times. The chain joins TRBV6-2 or TRBV6-3 to TRBJ2-7; no clear D. The CDR3 is made up of 12 amino acids. The germline V gene has CDR1 MNHEY and CDR2 SVGEGT. Trimming left V 5 bases short and J 5 bases short, with 10 bases between. CDR3 residues: CASSLLRNEQYF. CDR3 DNA sequence: TGTGCCAGCAGTCTCCTTAGGAACGAGCAGTACTTC.

The table lists this clonotype with many counts. The chain's CDR3 is CASRTGLAPSDTQYF. DNA of the CDR3: TGTGCCAGCAGAACGGGACTAGCCCCATCAGATACGCAGTATTTT. V usage is TRBV7-2 and J usage is TRBJ2-3; 9 bases match TRBD2. This CDR3 region has 15 residues. V lost 6 bases and J lost 4; bases outside the gene matches: 8. Looked up from germline, CDR1 is SGHTA and CDR2 is FQGNSA.

This chain connects TRBV14 to TRBJ2-7; D is undetermined. Trimming stripped 5 bases from V and 3 bases from J, with 11 bases between. Looked up from germline, CDR1 is SGHDN and CDR2 is FVKESK. This CDR3 is built from 13 residues. The CDR3 nucleotides are TGTGCCAGCAGCATGGGCCTACACTACGAGCAGTACTTC. This sequence encodes CASSMGLHYEQYF.

This clonotype has more than one count but fewer than ten. The V gene is TRBV29-1, the J gene TRBJ1-1; D gene uncertain. This CDR3 is 10 amino acids long. V shed 5 bases and J shed 5 bases, with 6 bases lying between them. Per germline, CDR1 SQVTM and CDR2 ANQGSEA. The CDR3 region is CSVSGTEAFF. As DNA, the CDR3 is TGCAGCGTTTCGGGGACTGAAGCTTTCTTT.

This clonotype appeared a few times. V usage is TRBV12-3 or TRBV12-4 and J usage is TRBJ1-5, with D uncertain. The CDR3 is made up of 16 amino acids. The germline V and J ends were trimmed by 1 base and 0 bases, with 10 bases remaining between them. CDR3 sequence reads: CASSLVSGYSNQPQHF. The CDR3 bases are TGTGCCAGCAGTTTAGTTTCGGGGTATAGCAATCAGCCCCAGCATTTT.

This clonotype was detected ten times or more. The J gene is TRBJ1-2, the V gene TRBV5-5, with no clear D. CDR3 size: 11 residues. Germline values: CDR1 SGHKS, CDR2 YYEKEE (reference sequence). Trimming removed 2 bases at V and 3 bases at J, with 2 bases between. CDR3 bases: TGTGCCAGCAGCTTAGACTATGGCTACACCTTC. Protein: CASSLDYGYTF.

This clonotype has a handful of counts. The V gene is TRBV7-2, the J gene TRBJ2-5; unclear D gene. The ends were cut back, 1 base at V and 1 base at J, with 10 bases in the middle. CDR3 length: 15 residues. Germline lookup yields CDR1 SGHTA and CDR2 FQGNSA. The CDR3: CASSLVYGGQETQYF. The DNA of the CDR3 is TGTGCCAGCAGCTTAGTTTACGGTGGCCAAGAGACCCAGTACTTC.

This chain joins TRBV20-1 and TRBJ2-3; no clear D gene. Germline V gene lookup returns CDR1 DFQATT and CDR2 SNEGSKA (reference sequence). The CDR3 spans 19 residues. Trimming stripped 0 bases from V and 4 bases from J, with 26 bases between. The CDR3: CSARDRGPGLKRYADTQYF. The CDR3 coding sequence is TGCAGTGCTAGAGATCGAGGCCCGGGCCTCAAGCGTTATGCAGATACGCAGTATTTT.

This chain links TRBV20-1 with TRBJ2-1; 9 nucleotides agree with TRBD2. J gave up 10 bases and V 2 bases, and 3 bases lay outside the gene matches. The CDR3 spans 12 residues. Germline CDR1 is DFQATT and CDR2 is SNEGSKA (reference sequence). CDR3 sequence reads: CSARLAGREQFF. CDR3 bases: TGCAGTGCTAGACTAGCGGGACGGGAGCAGTTCTTC.

At least ten counts were recorded for this clonotype. The chain has TRBV7-9 and TRBJ1-5; D is uncertain. Per the germline V gene, CDR1 is SEHNR and CDR2 is FQNEAQ (reference sequence). Trimming removed 1 base from V and 7 bases from J, with 8 bases in between. CDR3 length equals 13 residues. DNA for the CDR3: TGTGCCAGCAGCTTAGATGAGGCGCAGCCCCAGCATTTT. Translating gives CASSLDEAQPQHF.

In this sample, this clonotype turned up a few times. The gene calls are TRBV6-4 and TRBJ1-2; no firm D call. In germline, CDR1 is MRHNA, CDR2 SNTAGT. V was cut by 0 bases and J by 2 bases, with 10 bases left in between. This CDR3 has 15 residues. The CDR3 protein is CASSDSGSSNYGYTF. CDR3 coding DNA: TGTGCCAGCAGTGACTCAGGCAGCTCCAACTATGGCTACACCTTC.

Turning to this clonotype: A much more abundant neighbour one base away suggests this may be a read error. The chain combines TRBV25-1 with TRBJ2-1; 8 bases align to TRBD1. CDR1 and CDR2 (germline): MGHDK, SYGVNS. The CDR3 consists of 14 residues. The V and J ends lost 8 bases and 9 bases, in that order; junction bases with no gene match: 12. Written as DNA, the CDR3 is TGTGCCAGCGGAAGGACAGGGTCCGACACTGAGCAGTTCTTC. Translating gives CASGRTGSDTEQFF.

The J gene is TRBJ1-2, the V gene TRBV18; 8 bases fit TRBD1. V lost 6 bases to trimming and J lost 4 bases; unmatched junction nucleotides: 4. The CDR3 length is 13 residues. Germline V gene sequence: CDR1 KGHSH, CDR2 LQKENI. The DNA of the CDR3 is TGTGCCAGCTCGGACAGGGCTACCTATGGCTACACCTTC. This gives the protein CASSDRATYGYTF. Using reference TRBV18 and TRBJ1-2 for the parts outside the CDR3, the full variable domain is NAGVMQNPRHLVRRRGQEARLRCSPMKGHSHVYWYRQLPEEGLKFMVYLQKENIIDESGMPKERFSAEFPKEGPSILRIQQVVRGDSAAYFCASSDRATYGYTFGSGTRLTVV.

There are a few counts of this clonotype. The chain is built from TRBV27 and TRBJ2-1; possibly TRBD2 for D (6 bases). This CDR3 is 12 amino acids long. V was cut by 11 bases and J by 5 bases, with 13 bases left in between. CDR1 is MNHEY, CDR2 SMNVEV, per germline (reference sequence). The DNA of the CDR3 is TGTGCCTCTGGGACTTTTAACAATGAGCAGTTCTTC. Translating it yields CASGTFNNEQFF.

In this sample, this clonotype turned up a few times. The chain is built from TRBV7-3 and TRBJ2-3; D gene uncertain. The CDR3 is 15 amino acids. Germline values: CDR1 SGHTA, CDR2 FQGTGA. V was cut by 5 bases and J by 0 bases, with 12 bases left in between. In DNA form, the CDR3 reads TGTGCCAGCAGCCTCCAGGCTGTGAGCACAGATACGCAGTATTTT. It yields the protein CASSLQAVSTDTQYF.